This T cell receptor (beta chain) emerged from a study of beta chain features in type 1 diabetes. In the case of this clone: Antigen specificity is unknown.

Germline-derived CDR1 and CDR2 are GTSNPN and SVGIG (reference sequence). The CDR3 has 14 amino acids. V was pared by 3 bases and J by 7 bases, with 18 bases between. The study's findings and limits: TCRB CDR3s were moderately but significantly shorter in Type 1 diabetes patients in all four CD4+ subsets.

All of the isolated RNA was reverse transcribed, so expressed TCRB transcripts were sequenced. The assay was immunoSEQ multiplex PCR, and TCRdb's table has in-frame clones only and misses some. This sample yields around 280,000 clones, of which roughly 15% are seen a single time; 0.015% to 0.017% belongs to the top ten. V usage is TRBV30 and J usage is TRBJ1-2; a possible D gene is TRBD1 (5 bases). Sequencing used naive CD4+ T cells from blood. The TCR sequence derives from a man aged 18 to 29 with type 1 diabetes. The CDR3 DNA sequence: TGTGCCTGGAGGCACAGGACGGGCTTTGGTGGCTACACCTTC. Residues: CAWRHRTGFGGYTF.